This T cell receptor (beta chain) was sequenced for a study of blood T cells in healthy people across ages (dated by TCRdb to the mid-2010s). For the study in its entirety: In model experiments, template switching captured about one uniquely barcoded TCR beta cDNA molecule for every two T cells. To track age-related changes in TCR beta repertoire diversity, the study relied on deep sequencing normalized with unique cDNA molecular identifiers. Donors were grouped into four age groups: young (average roughly 17 years), middle-aged (39), aged (over 55) and long-lived (about 82). Two additional independent replicas of 1 million unique cDNA reads from the same blood draw were analyzed for two donors (one aged 18 to 30 and one aged 80 or older).

A few counts support this clonotype. No antigen is known for it. One base away there is no much larger clone; base qualities are not given. From the germline V gene (reference sequence), CDR1 is SEHNR and CDR2 is FQNEAQ. The CDR3 measures 13 amino acids from cysteine to phenylalanine. Of all the DNA, just the CDR3 is kept, 39 bases in frame from base 1. The junction shows trimming of 5 bases on V and 5 bases on J, plus 10 bases between the germline ends. Libraries were built with 5' RACE. This sample was sequenced with an Illumina HiSeq 2500. A second about 7 to 11 cycle PCR used a sample-barcoded 5' primer and a J-beta primer mix. A unique molecular identifier was introduced onto each TCR beta cDNA molecule by a template-switch 5' adaptor carrying 12 random nucleotides. Each sample yielded at least 3 million CDR3-containing paired-end reads. The Mint cDNA synthesis kit, primed by a TRBC-specific oligonucleotide, was used to synthesize first-strand cDNA from all RNA. Following uracil-DNA glycosylase treatment, all cDNA underwent a first 18-cycle PCR with the universal primers M1SS and BC2_uni_R. The paper's data handling went like this. Each sample was normalized by randomly selecting 1 million high-quality reads, each carrying a distinct molecular identifier. Reads sharing molecular identifiers were discarded rather than binned into consensus sequences. CDR3 identification, clonotype clustering and error correction used MiTCR with a Q25 quality threshold and the strictest error-elimination algorithm. A nonparametric unseen species model using Euler transformation provided a lower-bound estimate of total TCR beta diversity. TCRdb applied fastp at Q25 and MiXCR to the public reads, then kept only in-frame beta chains. Each entry is one CDR3 protein sequence, shown with its most common DNA and genes. The V and J calls reflect TCRdb's pipeline rather than the authors' work. In this sample the table shows roughly 550,000 distinct CDR3 sequences, less than 25% of which occur a single time. The ten largest clonotypes hold 8.7% of the sample.

Study-wide conclusions, independent of this receptor: Observed TCR beta diversity per million T cells fell roughly linearly with age, and a significant reduction was already apparent by age roughly 40. Estimates of total diversity based on one million sequenced T cells were regarded as lower bounds and as underestimates. Because profiling used bulk unsorted PBMCs, naive and antigen-experienced compartments could not be compared conclusively. Observed TCR beta diversity correlated strongly with the percentage of naive T cells measured by flow cytometry. The CMV infection status of donors was not known, potentially confounding age-related changes in expanded clonotypes. Compared with the aged group, the long-lived group had more naive CD4+ T cells, fewer expanded clones and increased TCR diversity, a pattern suggesting age selection.

Systemically healthy Caucasian individuals from Russia, 39 in total and aged about 6 to 100 years, were included as donors. Each donor gave ten milliliters of peripheral blood, collected into EDTA-treated Vacutainer tubes. Ficoll-Paque density-gradient centrifugation was used to isolate PBMCs, with at least 7 million obtained per sample. Total RNA was extracted from PBMCs with Trizol reagent, with at least 5 micrograms obtained per sample. Naive CD45RAhigh/CD27high T cell percentages were measured by flow cytometry on a PBMC aliquot from every donor. In addition, the sample was reused for a study of T cells of mothers and their children. As noted in the second study: Nine systemically healthy Caucasian individuals served as donors, namely three mothers together with their six children. cDNA synthesis used all of the extracted RNA, with roughly 1.5 ug of RNA in each 15 ul reaction. In the second PCR, sample barcodes and 2-4 random nucleotides were introduced via the M1S primer. Over 9.5 million TCR beta CDR3 reads were obtained for each mother, and 2.5 million to 3 million reads were obtained for each child. Thymic selection similarly shapes TCR recombination output in related and unrelated pairs, with minor effect from inherited differences. Normalized repertoire overlap in related mother-child pairs was always slightly higher than in unrelated mother-child pairs, but the difference was never significant. Persistent microchimeric T cell clones were not detected, at a sensitivity of approximately 100 clones per million clonotypes. Deep NGS was used in the study to compare the TCR beta repertoires of mothers and children and to look for features that separate related mother-child pairs from unrelated individuals. On average, the children were 11 +/- 4 years old, while the mothers were approximately 40 +/- 4 years old. Libraries were sequenced on Illumina HiSeq 2000 with 100+100 nt paired-end reads after adapter ligation with NEBNext reagents. To prevent cross-contamination, the mother and child libraries were prepared a month apart and were sequenced in separate runs. For each donor, between about 500,000 and 2,200,000 distinct TCR beta clonotypes were identified. Naive TCR beta clonotypes were estimated from low-frequency clonotypes matched to each donor's FACS-determined naive share, without sorting.

The sequence is built from TRBV7-9 and TRBJ2-1, with the D assignment possibly TRBD1 or TRBD2, given 5 matching bases for each. Sequencing was performed on blood. The clonotype originates from a boy between 10 and 17 years old in good health. The CDR3 region has the sequence CASSRDVNNEQFF. The DNA is TGTGCCAGCAGCAGGGACGTCAACAATGAGCAGTTCTTC. With the rest looked up from the reference TRBV7-9 and TRBJ2-1 genes rather than sequenced, the full variable domain is DTGVSQNPRHKITKRGQNVTFRCDPISEHNRLYWYRQTLGQGPEFLTYFQNEAQLEKSRLLSDRFSAERPKGSFSTLEIQRTEQGDSAMYLCASSRDVNNEQFFGPGTRLTVL.